Sequencing of this T cell receptor (beta chain) was carried out in a study of CD8+ T cells in alopecia areata. Sequencing templates came from extracted RNA that was reverse transcribed into cDNA. Clones were sequenced by immunoSEQ multiplex PCR, and TCRdb holds only the in-frame ones, with some missing. The table includes about 200,000 clones, more than 45% detected once. About this clone: Its matching antigen is unknown.

The sample's treatment: oral pan-JAK inhibitor, 5-10 mg twice daily. General observations from the study: The study found tofacitinib significantly decreased scalp clonality and expanded CD8+ clones among the top 100. Association of baseline CD8+ expansion with response is uncertain owing to one nonresponder.

The sequencing used CD4+ T cells sorted from blood, collected at week 4, from a patient treated with tofacitinib. This receptor was obtained from a human donor with alopecia areata.

CDR3 residues: CASSGVNTEAFF. The CDR3 region has the DNA TGTGCCAGCAGCGGAGTGAACACTGAAGCTTTCTTT. V usage is TRBV25-1 and J usage is TRBJ1-1, with D unclear. Germline values: CDR1 MGHDK, CDR2 SYGVNS. Trimming removed 6 bases from V and 0 bases from J, with 5 bases in between. The CDR3 has 12 residues.